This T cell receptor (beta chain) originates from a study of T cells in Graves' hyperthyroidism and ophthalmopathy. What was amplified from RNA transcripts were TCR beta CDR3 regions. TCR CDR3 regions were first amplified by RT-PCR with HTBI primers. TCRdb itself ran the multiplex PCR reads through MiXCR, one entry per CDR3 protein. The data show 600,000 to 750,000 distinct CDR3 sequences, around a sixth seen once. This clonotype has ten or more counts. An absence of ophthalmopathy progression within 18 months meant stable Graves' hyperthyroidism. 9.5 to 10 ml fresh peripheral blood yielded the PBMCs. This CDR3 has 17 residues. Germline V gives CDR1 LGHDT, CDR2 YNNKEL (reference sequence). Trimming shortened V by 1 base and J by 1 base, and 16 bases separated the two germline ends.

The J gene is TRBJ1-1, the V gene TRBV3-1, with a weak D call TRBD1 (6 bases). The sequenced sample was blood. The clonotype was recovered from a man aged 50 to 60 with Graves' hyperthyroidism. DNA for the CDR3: TGTGCCAGCAGCCAAGGCGGGGGGAGGGGACAGAACACTGAAGCTTTCTTT. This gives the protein CASSQGGGRGQNTEAFF. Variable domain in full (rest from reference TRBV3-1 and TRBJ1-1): DTAVSQTPKYLVTQMGNDKSIKCEQNLGHDTMYWYKQDSKKFLKIMFSYNNKELIINETVPNRFSPKSPDKAHLNLHINSLELGDSAVYFCASSQGGGRGQNTEAFFGQGTRLTVV.